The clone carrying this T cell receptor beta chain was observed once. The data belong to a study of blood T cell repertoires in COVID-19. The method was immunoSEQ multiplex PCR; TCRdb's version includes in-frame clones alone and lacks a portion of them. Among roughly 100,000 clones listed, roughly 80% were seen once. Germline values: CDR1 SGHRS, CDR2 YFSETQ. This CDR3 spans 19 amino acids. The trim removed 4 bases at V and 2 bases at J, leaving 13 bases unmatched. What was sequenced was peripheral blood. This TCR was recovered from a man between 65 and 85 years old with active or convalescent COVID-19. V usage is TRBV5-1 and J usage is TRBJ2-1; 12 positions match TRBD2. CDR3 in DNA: TGCGCCAGCAGCAATCACCTCTACGGACTAGCGGGAACCTACAATGAGCAGTTCTTC. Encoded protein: CASSNHLYGLAGTYNEQFF.